Following are 15 T cell receptor beta chains from one sample sequenced in a study of cytotoxic CD8 clonotypes in ibrutinib-treated CLL. Measured with immunoSEQ multiplex PCR; TCRdb has only the in-frame clones, and not every one. The sample includes some 28,000 clones, 62% seen only once; the top ten take 14%. The source material was PBMCs, sampled before ibrutinib treatment. Receptors were obtained from a human donor with chronic lymphocytic leukemia.

The chain is built from TRBV6-5 and TRBJ2-2, with TRBD1 as a possible D gene (5 bases). Trimming took off 0 bases at V and 3 bases at J, with 11 bases between the two ends. The CDR3 totals 16 residues. Looked up from germline, CDR1 is MNHEY and CDR2 is SVGAGI. The CDR3 region is CASSYSIVTDTGELFF. CDR3 nucleotides: TGTGCCAGCAGTTACTCGATAGTGACAGACACCGGGGAGCTGTTTTTT.

J is TRBJ2-2 and V is TRBV9; D not certain. V was cut by 0 bases and J by 9 bases, with 6 bases left in between. Germline V gene sequence: CDR1 SGDLS, CDR2 YYNGEE. This CDR3 is built from 12 residues. CDR3 amino acids: CASSVGDRELFF. CDR3 coding DNA: TGTGCCAGCAGCGTAGGAGATAGGGAGCTGTTTTTT.

V gene TRBV5-1 combines with J gene TRBJ2-5, with 11 nucleotides matching TRBD2. The length of the CDR3 is 18 residues. Germline V gene lookup returns CDR1 SGHRS and CDR2 YFSETQ. V lost 1 base to trimming and J lost 1 base; unmatched junction nucleotides: 9. This CDR3 reads CASSLTELAGVIQETQYF. CDR3 in DNA: TGCGCCAGCAGCTTGACCGAACTAGCGGGGGTCATCCAAGAGACCCAGTACTTC.

V usage is TRBV9 and J usage is TRBJ2-2; 10 nucleotides line up with TRBD1. The germline V gene has CDR1 SGDLS and CDR2 YYNGEE. V was clipped by 4 bases and J by 3 bases; unmatched bases: 6. The CDR3 runs to 16 residues. The CDR3 coding sequence is TGTGCCAGCAGCCCAAGGGACAGGGGCTACACCGGGGAGCTGTTTTTT. It codes for CASSPRDRGYTGELFF.

This rearrangement joins TRBV28 to TRBJ1-2; 9 nucleotides agree with TRBD1. Germline assignment: CDR1 MDHEN and CDR2 SYDVKM. CDR3 length: 13 amino acids. Trimming took 6 bases from V and 4 from J; bases not matched to a gene: 3. The CDR3 bases are TGTGCCAGCAGGGGACAGGGAAGCTATGGCTACACCTTC. This gives the protein CASRGQGSYGYTF.

This clone was seen a handful of times. The rearrangement joins TRBV9 to TRBJ1-2, with TRBD1 identical over 10 bases. Per germline, CDR1 SGDLS and CDR2 YYNGEE. The junction had 4 bases not matched to a gene; V was cut back by 0 bases and J by 8 bases. CDR3 length equals 14 residues. The CDR3 spells CASSVGTGGSGYTF. The CDR3 DNA is TGTGCCAGCAGCGTAGGGACAGGGGGTAGCGGCTACACCTTC. The full variable domain, completed using reference TRBV9 and TRBJ1-2, is DSGVTQTPKHLITATGQRVTLRCSPRSGDLSVYWYQQSLDQGLQFLIQYYNGEERAKGNILERFSAQQFPDLHSELNLSSLELGDSALYFCASSVGTGGSGYTFGSGTRLTVV.

The chain uses TRBV27 and TRBJ2-1; D is possibly TRBD1 or TRBD2 (5 bases each). V lost 4 bases, J lost 5 bases, and 24 bases lay in between. The CDR3 has 18 residues. Looked up from germline, CDR1 is MNHEY and CDR2 is SMNVEV (reference sequence). Here the CDR3 reads CASSSNLLPMGRNNEQFF. CDR3 nucleotides: TGTGCCAGCAGTTCAAACCTACTACCGATGGGACGAAACAATGAGCAGTTCTTC.

The chain employs TRBV5-1 and TRBJ2-1; 10 positions agree with TRBD1. The CDR3 has 12 amino acids. Trimming removed 6 bases from V and 7 bases from J; junction bases left unmatched: 1. Per germline, CDR1 SGHRS and CDR2 YFSETQ. CDR3 protein: CASMDRGNEQFF. Here the CDR3 DNA reads TGCGCCAGCATGGACAGGGGGAATGAGCAGTTCTTC. The entire variable domain, with the rest obtained from reference TRBV5-1 and TRBJ2-1, is as follows: KAGVTQTPRYLIKTRGQQVTLSCSPISGHRSVSWYQQTPGQGLQFLFEYFSETQRNKGNFPGRFSGRQFSNSRSEMNVSTLELGDSALYLCASMDRGNEQFFGPGTRLTVL.

The J gene is TRBJ1-2, the V gene TRBV5-1, with TRBD1 matching 10 bases. CDR3 size: 16 residues. With 7 bases clipped from V and 1 base from J, the junction kept 10 bases outside the gene matches. Germline values: CDR1 SGHRS, CDR2 YFSETQ. The CDR3 DNA reads TGCGCCAGCCGACCTCGACAGGGGGCCCTTAACTATGGCTACACCTTC. This encodes CASRPRQGALNYGYTF.

In the case of this clone: Germline is not matched at one junction end, which may reflect a read error. This chain's CDR3 is CSVVDIGENIEAFF. The CDR3 region has the DNA TGCAGCGTTGTGGATATCGGGGAGAACATTGAAGCTTTCTTT. This chain links TRBV29-1 with TRBJ1-1; D is unclear. CDR1 is SQVTM and CDR2 is ANQGSEA in the germline V gene. The CDR3 has 14 residues.

V is TRBV7-9 and J is TRBJ1-2; D is uncertain. The germline CDR1 and CDR2 sequences are SEHNR and FQNEAQ (reference sequence). The germline V and J ends were trimmed by 3 bases and 0 bases, with 8 bases remaining between them. The CDR3 is made up of 14 amino acids. CDR3 amino acids: CASSFLATNYGYTF. The CDR3 coding sequence is TGTGCCAGCAGCTTTTTGGCGACTAACTATGGCTACACCTTC.

The chain employs TRBV19 and TRBJ2-1, with 12 positions matching TRBD2. J lost 8 bases, V lost 8 bases, and 13 bases had no gene match. Germline CDR1 and CDR2: LNHDA and SQIVND (reference sequence). The CDR3 contains 16 residues. This CDR3 reads CASAGLAGNTGYEQFF. The CDR3 DNA reads TGTGCCAGTGCCGGACTAGCGGGGAACACGGGCTATGAGCAGTTCTTC.

This clone has more than one count but fewer than ten. The chain's CDR3 is CASSQSWTGGYTF. CDR3 nucleotide sequence: TGTGCCAGCAGCCAATCATGGACGGGAGGCTACACCTTC. This rearrangement joins TRBV14 to TRBJ1-2; D unresolved. The CDR3 length is 13 residues. Trimming removed 2 bases from V and 8 bases from J, with 12 bases in between. Germline V CDR1 and CDR2: SGHDN, FVKESK.

This rearrangement joins TRBV15 to TRBJ2-4; possible D gene TRBD1, 6 bases. V was clipped by 7 bases and J by 9 bases, with 31 bases between them. Germline values: CDR1 LNHNV, CDR2 YYDKDF (reference sequence). The CDR3 spans 18 residues. The CDR3 loop is CATNPPADRHPPLSIQYF. The CDR3 nucleotides read TGTGCCACCAACCCACCCGCCGACAGGCACCCCCCTCTAAGCATTCAGTACTTC.

This clone was seen more than once but under ten times. The chain links TRBV5-1 to TRBJ2-5, with 8 bases aligning to TRBD2. The CDR3 consists of 13 residues. With 4 bases clipped from V and 5 bases from J, the junction kept 4 bases outside the gene matches. CDR1 is SGHRS and CDR2 is YFSETQ in the germline V gene. The CDR3 is CASSTGGLETQYF. CDR3 DNA sequence: TGCGCCAGCAGCACGGGGGGGTTGGAGACCCAGTACTTC.